Below, 24 T cell receptor beta chains from the same sample are listed, as sequenced in a study of cytomegalovirus exposure and HLA in healthy donors. Sequencing was performed with immunoSEQ multiplex PCR; in TCRdb, only in-frame clones are kept and a portion is missing. The profile shows over 150,000 clones, approximately 96% of them singletons. The sequencing input was PBMCs. These TCRs come from a woman in her late teens or twenties in good health and CMV-seronegative.

The chain has TRBV19 and TRBJ2-1; D is possibly TRBD1 (6 bases). Germline-derived CDR1 and CDR2 are LNHDA and SQIVND (reference sequence). This CDR3 contains 14 residues. V was clipped by 9 bases and J by 4 bases, with 16 bases between them. CDR3 bases: TGTGCCAGCACGCAAGGGACACTGTACAATGAGCAGTTCTTC. Protein product: CASTQGTLYNEQFF.

The rearrangement uses TRBV6-6 and TRBJ2-3, with D perhaps TRBD1 (5 bases). CDR3 length: 13 residues. Germline V gives CDR1 MNHNY, CDR2 SVGAGI (reference sequence). The ends were cut back, 5 bases at V and 3 bases at J, with 9 bases in the middle. The CDR3 loop is CASSAPGTDTQYF. CDR3 in DNA: TGTGCCAGCAGTGCCCCAGGGACAGATACGCAGTATTTT.

As DNA, the CDR3 is TGCGCCAGCAGCCAACTAGCTTACGGCTACAATGAGCAGTTCTTC. It codes for CASSQLAYGYNEQFF. This chain connects TRBV4-3 to TRBJ2-1; perhaps TRBD2 as D (5 bases). Germline CDR1 reads LGHNA; CDR2 reads YSLEER. This CDR3 contains 15 residues. The ends were cut back, 2 bases at V and 3 bases at J, with 11 bases in the middle.

This clone appeared a few times. The gene calls are TRBV7-2 and TRBJ2-3, with 16 positions matching TRBD2. Germline-derived CDR1 and CDR2 are SGHTA and FQGNSA. The CDR3 is 17 residues long. V gave up 5 bases and J gave up 6 bases; unmatched junction bases: 8. CDR3 residues: CASSPRGTSGGADTQYF. In DNA form, the CDR3 reads TGTGCCAGCAGCCCCCGCGGGACTAGCGGGGGGGCGGATACGCAGTATTTT.

This rearrangement joins TRBV4-1 to TRBJ2-5, with D possibly being TRBD2 (7 bases). The CDR3 consists of 16 residues. Trimming cost V 1 base and J 5 bases, with 17 bases left between them. CDR1 and CDR2 from the germline V gene are MGHRA and YSYEKL. The CDR3 here is CASSQVYGGPEETQYF. For the CDR3, the DNA is TGCGCCAGCAGCCAAGTCTACGGGGGGCCCGAGGAGACCCAGTACTTC.

The chain links TRBV5-8 to TRBJ2-5; the match to TRBD2 covers 14 bases. CDR1 and CDR2 from the germline V gene are SGHTS and YDEGEE. This CDR3 region has 16 residues. The ends lost 1 base at V and 3 bases at J; junction bases unmatched: 2. CDR3 loop: CASSLKGLAGEETQYF. The CDR3, as DNA: TGTGCCAGCAGCTTGAAGGGACTAGCGGGGGAAGAGACCCAGTACTTC.

The chain combines TRBV5-4 with TRBJ1-2, with D possibly being TRBD1 (6 bases). Germline CDR1 reads SGHNT; CDR2 reads YYREEE (reference sequence). This CDR3 is 14 amino acids long. The V end lost 4 bases, the J end lost 2 bases, and 12 bases lay between the germline ends. The CDR3 loop is CASSPGGANYGYTF. The CDR3 coding sequence is TGTGCCAGCAGCCCCGGGGGGGCCAACTATGGCTACACCTTC.

This clone is a singleton in its sample. V usage is TRBV19 and J usage is TRBJ2-5, with 10 bases lining up with TRBD2. The CDR3 length is 14 residues. CDR1 is LNHDA and CDR2 is SQIVND in the germline V gene (reference sequence). The junction had 0 bases not matched to a gene; V was cut back by 2 bases and J by 3 bases. CDR3 sequence (DNA): TGTGCCAGTAGTATAAGCGGGGGGGAAGAGACCCAGTACTTC. This codes for CASSISGGEETQYF.

The chain combines TRBV5-6 with TRBJ1-2; 7 bases match TRBD1. Germline V gene lookup returns CDR1 SGHDT and CDR2 YYEEEE. Trimming cost V 0 bases and J 3 bases; bases outside gene matches: 2. The length of the CDR3 is 14 residues. The DNA for the CDR3 is TGTGCCAGCAGCTTGGAAGACAGGGACTATGGCTACACCTTC. It yields the protein CASSLEDRDYGYTF.

V gene TRBV19 combines with J gene TRBJ2-1; D might be TRBD1 (6 bases). CDR1 is LNHDA, CDR2 SQIVND, per germline (reference sequence). This CDR3 contains 14 residues. V lost 4 bases to trimming and J lost 5 bases, with 12 bases between them. Written as DNA, the CDR3 is TGTGCCAGTAGTACCCTCAGGACAGACAATGAGCAGTTCTTC. It translates to CASSTLRTDNEQFF.

V is TRBV30 and J is TRBJ1-1, with D uncertain. This CDR3 has 11 residues. V lost 5 bases, J lost 3 bases, and 7 bases lay in between. Germline CDR1 is GTSNPN and CDR2 is SVGIG (reference sequence). CDR3 nucleotide sequence: TGTGCCTGGCGAACTGACACTGAAGCTTTCTTT. Its protein product is CAWRTDTEAFF.

The rearrangement uses TRBV14 and TRBJ1-2; unclear D gene. From germline, CDR1 is SGHDN and CDR2 FVKESK. This CDR3 is 13 amino acids long. V dropped 0 bases and J dropped 7 bases, with 9 bases sitting between them. DNA of the CDR3: TGTGCCAGCAGCCAAGATCTAGAGGTTGGCTACACCTTC. Its protein is CASSQDLEVGYTF.

The genes are TRBV27 and TRBJ1-6; 8 positions agree with TRBD1. CDR3 length equals 16 residues. J gave up 9 bases and V 2 bases, and 9 bases lay outside the gene matches. CDR1 is MNHEY, CDR2 SMNVEV, per germline (reference sequence). DNA of the CDR3: TGTGCCAGCAGTTTAATCCCAGGGGGCAGAGGTTCACCCCTCCACTTT. This translates into CASSLIPGGRGSPLHF.

This rearrangement joins TRBV2 to TRBJ2-1; D not certain. Germline CDR1 reads SNHLY; CDR2 reads FYNNEI. This CDR3 is built from 13 residues. The V end lost 1 base, the J end lost 4 bases, and 5 bases lay between the germline ends. The CDR3 bases are TGTGCCAGCAGTGAAGGAGTTTACAATGAGCAGTTCTTC. It yields the protein CASSEGVYNEQFF.

This chain connects TRBV2 to TRBJ2-3; the match to TRBD1 covers 8 bases. This CDR3 region has 13 residues. V was clipped by 4 bases and J by 10 bases; unmatched bases: 7. Germline V gives CDR1 SNHLY, CDR2 FYNNEI. The CDR3 DNA follows: TGTGCCAGCAGTGCCTTTGGACAGGGTGCGCAGTATTTT. Amino acids: CASSAFGQGAQYF.

The chain links TRBV7-9 to TRBJ2-1; TRBD2 is a possible D gene (5 bases). The V gene's germline CDR1 is SEHNR and CDR2 FQNEAQ (reference sequence). Trimming took off 4 bases at V and 0 bases at J, with 10 bases between the two ends. The CDR3 is 15 residues long. The CDR3 spells CASSYFGSSYNEQFF. The CDR3 DNA reads TGTGCCAGCAGCTACTTTGGGAGCTCCTACAATGAGCAGTTCTTC.

This clone was counted once. This rearrangement joins TRBV2 to TRBJ2-7, with a possible D match to TRBD2 (7 bases). This CDR3 is built from 16 residues. The germline V gene has CDR1 SNHLY and CDR2 FYNNEI. V lost 2 bases and J 3 bases, leaving 17 bases between the germline ends. Here the CDR3 DNA reads TGTGCCAGCAGTGAACGAGGGGGGGGAAGTAACTACGAGCAGTACTTC. This translates into CASSERGGGSNYEQYF.

This chain links TRBV4-1 with TRBJ2-3; D is ambiguous. V shed 1 base and J shed 5 bases, with 7 bases lying between them. Germline CDR1 is MGHRA and CDR2 is YSYEKL. The CDR3 sequence is 13 residues long. The CDR3 bases are TGCGCCAGCAGCCAAGTCCCCCGAGATACGCAGTATTTT. Protein sequence: CASSQVPRDTQYF.

This chain uses TRBV7-6 with TRBJ1-2, with 10 nucleotides matching TRBD1. From germline, CDR1 is SGHVS and CDR2 FNYEAQ. This CDR3 region has 15 residues. The J segment lost 4 bases and the V segment lost 1 base, leaving 3 bases of the junction unmatched. CDR3 amino acids: CASSLGGQGRYGYTF. The CDR3 bases are TGTGCCAGCAGCTTAGGGGGACAGGGGCGCTATGGCTACACCTTC.

The DNA for the CDR3 is TGTGCTAGTGGTTTGGGGGAGGGCAACATTCAGTACTTC. Translating it yields CASGLGEGNIQYF. The chain employs TRBV12-5 and TRBJ2-4, with 7 bases that match TRBD2. This CDR3 has 13 residues. J lost 7 bases, V lost 1 base, and 1 base had no gene match. Germline loops: CDR1 LGHNT, CDR2 FRNRAP.

The chain employs TRBV4-1 and TRBJ2-1; a possible D gene is TRBD1 (5 bases). This CDR3 spans 15 amino acids. Germline V gene lookup returns CDR1 MGHRA and CDR2 YSYEKL. Trimming removed 1 base from V and 3 bases from J, with 10 bases in between. The CDR3 nucleotides read TGCGCCAGCAGCCAAGGCCAAGGGGTCTACAATGAGCAGTTCTTC. It encodes CASSQGQGVYNEQFF.

In nucleotides, the CDR3 is TGTGCCAGCAGCTTGGCCGGGACTTACAATGAGCAGTTCTTC. Its protein product is CASSLAGTYNEQFF. The chain combines TRBV7-3 with TRBJ2-1; TRBD2 is a possible D gene (6 bases). CDR3 length: 14 residues. V dropped 3 bases and J dropped 4 bases, with 10 bases sitting between them. Germline V lookup: CDR1 SGHTA, CDR2 FQGTGA.

The genes are TRBV9 and TRBJ2-7; weak D call: TRBD1 (5 bases). V lost 4 bases to trimming and J lost 1 base, with 18 bases between them. Germline V gene data show CDR1 as SGDLS and CDR2 as YYNGEE. This CDR3 region has 16 residues. CDR3 sequence: CASSLGPDKVSYEQYF. CDR3 DNA sequence: TGTGCCAGCAGCCTCGGCCCGGACAAAGTTTCCTACGAGCAGTACTTC.

The J gene is TRBJ1-3, the V gene TRBV6-5; a weak D match, TRBD1 (6 bases). Germline CDR1 and CDR2: MNHEY and SVGAGI. The CDR3 has 15 amino acids. V was shortened by 6 bases and J by 2 bases, with 14 bases between the two germline ends. CDR3 loop: CASSRDRYTGNTIYF. In DNA form, the CDR3 reads TGTGCCAGCAGCCGTGACAGGTACACTGGAAACACCATATATTTT.